The text below deals with one TCR beta chain. Clones were sequenced by immunoSEQ multiplex PCR, and TCRdb holds only the in-frame ones, with some missing. The sample contains more than 85,000 clones, over 75% of which appear only once. This sample is drawn from a study of control samples from healthy donors and cancer patients. Trimming cost V 5 bases and J 7 bases; bases outside gene matches: 5. There are 13 residues in the CDR3. Germline CDR1 and CDR2: SGHTA and FQGNSA. The chain joins TRBV7-2 to TRBJ1-5; 7 nucleotides line up with TRBD1. The sequenced material came from PBMCs. The sequence was collected from a woman aged 60-75 years with lung cancer. CDR3 sequence (DNA): TGTGCCAGCAGCCCGACAGGGACCCAGCCCCAGCATTTT. This codes for CASSPTGTQPQHF. The whole variable domain, filled in from reference TRBV7-2 and TRBJ1-5, reads GAGVSQSPSNKVTEKGKDVELRCDPISGHTALYWYRQSLGQGLEFLIYFQGNSAPDKSGLPSDRFSAERTGGSVSTLTIQRTQQEDSAVYLCASSPTGTQPQHFGDGTRLSIL.